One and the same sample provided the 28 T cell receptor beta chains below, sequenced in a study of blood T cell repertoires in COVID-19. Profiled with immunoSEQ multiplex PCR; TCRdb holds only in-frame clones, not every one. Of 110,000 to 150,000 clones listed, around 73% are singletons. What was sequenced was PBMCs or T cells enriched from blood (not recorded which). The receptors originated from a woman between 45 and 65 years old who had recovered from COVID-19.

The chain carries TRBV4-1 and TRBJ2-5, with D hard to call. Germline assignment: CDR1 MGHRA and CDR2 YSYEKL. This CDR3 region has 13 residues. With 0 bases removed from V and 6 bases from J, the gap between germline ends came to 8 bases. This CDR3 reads CASSQDAAKTQYF. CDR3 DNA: TGCGCCAGCAGCCAAGACGCGGCGAAGACCCAGTACTTC.

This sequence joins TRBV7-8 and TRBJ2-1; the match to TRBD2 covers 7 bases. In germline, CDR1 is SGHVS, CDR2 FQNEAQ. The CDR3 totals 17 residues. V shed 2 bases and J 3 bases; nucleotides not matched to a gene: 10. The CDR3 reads CASSLYAASGFYNEQFF. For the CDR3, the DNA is TGTGCCAGCAGCTTATATGCGGCTAGCGGATTCTACAATGAGCAGTTCTTC.

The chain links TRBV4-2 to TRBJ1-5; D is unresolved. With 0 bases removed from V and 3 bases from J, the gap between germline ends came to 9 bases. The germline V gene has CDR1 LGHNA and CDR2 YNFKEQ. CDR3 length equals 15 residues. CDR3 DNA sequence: TGTGCCAGCAGCCAAGAGGGAGGGTACAATCAGCCCCAGCATTTT. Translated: CASSQEGGYNQPQHF.

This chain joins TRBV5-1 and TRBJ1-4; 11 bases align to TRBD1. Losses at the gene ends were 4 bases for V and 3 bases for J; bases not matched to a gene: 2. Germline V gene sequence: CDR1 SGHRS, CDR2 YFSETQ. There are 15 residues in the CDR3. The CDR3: CASSGQGAPNEKLFF. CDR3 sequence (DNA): TGCGCCAGCAGCGGACAGGGGGCACCTAATGAAAAACTGTTTTTT.

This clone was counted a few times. The CDR3 DNA reads TGTGCCAGCAGCCCTGGGACTCTTTCAAGATCCTACGAGCAGTACTTC. This codes for CASSPGTLSRSYEQYF. The chain uses TRBV7-2 and TRBJ2-7, with a possible D match to TRBD2 (6 bases). CDR3 length: 16 amino acids. From germline, CDR1 is SGHTA and CDR2 FQGNSA. V dropped 5 bases and J dropped 1 base, with 18 bases sitting between them.

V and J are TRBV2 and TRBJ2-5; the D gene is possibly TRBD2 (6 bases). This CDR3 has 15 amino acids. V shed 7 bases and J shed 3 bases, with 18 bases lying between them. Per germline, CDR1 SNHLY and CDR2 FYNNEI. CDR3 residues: CASTPGLPAEETQYF. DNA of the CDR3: TGTGCCAGCACCCCGGGACTGCCAGCCGAAGAGACCCAGTACTTC.

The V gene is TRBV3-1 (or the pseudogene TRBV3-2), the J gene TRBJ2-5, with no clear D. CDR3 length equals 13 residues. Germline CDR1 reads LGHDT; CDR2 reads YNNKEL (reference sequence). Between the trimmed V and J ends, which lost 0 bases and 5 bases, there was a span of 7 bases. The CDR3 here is CASSQDGRETQYF. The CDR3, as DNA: TGTGCCAGCAGCCAAGATGGTCGGGAGACCCAGTACTTC.

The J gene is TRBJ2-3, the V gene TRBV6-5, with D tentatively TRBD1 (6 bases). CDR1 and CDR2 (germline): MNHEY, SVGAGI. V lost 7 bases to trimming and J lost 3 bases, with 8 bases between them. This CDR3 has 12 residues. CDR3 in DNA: TGTGCCAGCACAGGACAGACAGATACGCAGTATTTT. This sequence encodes CASTGQTDTQYF.

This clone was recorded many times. CDR3 region: CASSPTGTRSYGYGYTF. The DNA of the CDR3 is TGCGCCAGCAGCCCAACAGGTACCCGATCCTATGGCTATGGCTACACCTTC. This chain joins TRBV5-1 and TRBJ1-2; TRBD1 might be the D (5 bases). Germline values: CDR1 SGHRS, CDR2 YFSETQ. V was pared by 4 bases and J by 4 bases, with 23 bases between. CDR3 size: 17 residues.

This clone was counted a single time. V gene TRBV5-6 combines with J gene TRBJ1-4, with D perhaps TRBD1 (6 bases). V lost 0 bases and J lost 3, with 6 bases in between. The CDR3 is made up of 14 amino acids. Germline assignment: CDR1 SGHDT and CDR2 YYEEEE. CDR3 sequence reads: CASSLDRANEKLFF. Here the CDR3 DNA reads TGTGCCAGCAGCTTGGACAGGGCTAATGAAAAACTGTTTTTT.

The CDR3 DNA reads as TGTGCCAGCACCCTCCCGGGTAGCGGGGACTACGAGCAGTACTTC. Protein sequence: CASTLPGSGDYEQYF. The gene calls are TRBV28 and TRBJ2-7; the match to TRBD2 covers 8 bases. CDR1 is MDHEN and CDR2 is SYDVKM in the germline V gene. This CDR3 spans 15 amino acids. V lost 7 bases and J lost 3; bases outside the gene matches: 11.

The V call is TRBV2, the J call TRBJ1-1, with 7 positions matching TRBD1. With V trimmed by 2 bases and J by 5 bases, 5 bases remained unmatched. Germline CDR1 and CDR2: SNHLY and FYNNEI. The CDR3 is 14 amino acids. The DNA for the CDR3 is TGTGCCAGCAGTGAACGACAGGGAAAGACTGAAGCTTTCTTT. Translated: CASSERQGKTEAFF.

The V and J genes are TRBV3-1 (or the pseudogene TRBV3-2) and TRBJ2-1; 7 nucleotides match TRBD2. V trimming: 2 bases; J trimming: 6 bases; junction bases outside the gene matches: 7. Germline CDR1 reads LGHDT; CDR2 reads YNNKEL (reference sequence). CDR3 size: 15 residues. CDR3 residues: CASSQRGSGFNEQFF. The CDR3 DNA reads TGTGCCAGCAGCCAAAGGGGTAGCGGGTTCAATGAGCAGTTCTTC.

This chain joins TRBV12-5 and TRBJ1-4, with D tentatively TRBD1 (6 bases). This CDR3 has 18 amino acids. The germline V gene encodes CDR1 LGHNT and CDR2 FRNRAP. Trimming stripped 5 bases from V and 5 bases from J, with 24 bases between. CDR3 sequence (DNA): TGTGCTAGTGGTCCCGAGGGACACCGTTGGGGGGGAAATGAAAAACTGTTTTTT. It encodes CASGPEGHRWGGNEKLFF.

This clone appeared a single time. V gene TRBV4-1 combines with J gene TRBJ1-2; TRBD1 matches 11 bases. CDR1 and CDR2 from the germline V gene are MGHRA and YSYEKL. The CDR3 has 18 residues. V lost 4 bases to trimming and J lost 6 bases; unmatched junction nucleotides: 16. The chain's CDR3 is CASSRRESWTGGEDGYTF. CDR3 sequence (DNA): TGCGCCAGCAGCCGCAGAGAGTCTTGGACAGGGGGCGAAGATGGCTACACCTTC.

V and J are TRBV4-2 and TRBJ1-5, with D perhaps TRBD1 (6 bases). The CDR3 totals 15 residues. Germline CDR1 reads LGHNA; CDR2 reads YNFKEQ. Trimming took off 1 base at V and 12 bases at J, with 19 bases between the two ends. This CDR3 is CASSQGTGGPRDQHF. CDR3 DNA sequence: TGTGCCAGCAGCCAAGGAACGGGGGGCCCCCGAGACCAGCATTTT.

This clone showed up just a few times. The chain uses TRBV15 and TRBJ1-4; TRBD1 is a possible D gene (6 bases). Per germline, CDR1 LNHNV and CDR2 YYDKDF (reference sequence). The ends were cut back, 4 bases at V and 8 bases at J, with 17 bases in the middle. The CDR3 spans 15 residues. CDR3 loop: CATSTYGRGKEKLFF. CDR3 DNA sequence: TGTGCCACCAGCACCTATGGCAGGGGAAAGGAAAAACTGTTTTTT.

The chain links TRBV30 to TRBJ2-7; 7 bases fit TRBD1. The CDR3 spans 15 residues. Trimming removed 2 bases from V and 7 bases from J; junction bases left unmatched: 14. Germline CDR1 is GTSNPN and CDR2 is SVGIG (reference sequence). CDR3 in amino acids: CAWSYKGARDLEQYF. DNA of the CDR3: TGTGCCTGGAGTTATAAGGGGGCTCGGGATTTGGAGCAGTACTTC.

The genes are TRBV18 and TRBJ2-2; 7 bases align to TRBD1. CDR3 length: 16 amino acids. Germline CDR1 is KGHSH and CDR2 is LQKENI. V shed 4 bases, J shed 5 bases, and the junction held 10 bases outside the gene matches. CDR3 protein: CASSRTGTVGTGELFF. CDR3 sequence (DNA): TGTGCCAGCTCACGTACAGGGACAGTCGGAACCGGGGAGCTGTTTTTT.

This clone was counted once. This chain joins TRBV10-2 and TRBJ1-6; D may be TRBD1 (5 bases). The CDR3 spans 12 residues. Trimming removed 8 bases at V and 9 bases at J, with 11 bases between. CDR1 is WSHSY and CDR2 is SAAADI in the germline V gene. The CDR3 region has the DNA TGCGCCAGCGGGGGGTATGGTTCACCCCTCCACTTT. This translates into CASGGYGSPLHF.

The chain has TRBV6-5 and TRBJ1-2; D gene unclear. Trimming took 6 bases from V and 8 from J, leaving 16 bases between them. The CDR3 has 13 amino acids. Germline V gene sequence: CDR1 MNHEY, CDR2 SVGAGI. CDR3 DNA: TGTGCCAGCAGAATGGACGGTACGGGAGGCTACACCTTC. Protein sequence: CASRMDGTGGYTF.

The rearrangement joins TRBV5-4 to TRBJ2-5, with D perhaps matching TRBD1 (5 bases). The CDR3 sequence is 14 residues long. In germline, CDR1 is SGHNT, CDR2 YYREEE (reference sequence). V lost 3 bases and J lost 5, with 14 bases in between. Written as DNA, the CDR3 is TGTGCCAGCAGCTCCCAGGGCCATGAGGAGACCCAGTACTTC. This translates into CASSSQGHEETQYF.

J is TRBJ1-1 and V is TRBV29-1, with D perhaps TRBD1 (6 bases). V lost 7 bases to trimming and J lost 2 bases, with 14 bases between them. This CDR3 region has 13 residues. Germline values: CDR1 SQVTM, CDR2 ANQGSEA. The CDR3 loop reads CSGHRVGNTEAFF. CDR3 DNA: TGCAGCGGTCACAGGGTTGGAAACACTGAAGCTTTCTTT. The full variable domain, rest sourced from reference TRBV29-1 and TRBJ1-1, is SAVISQKPSRDICQRGTSLTIQCQVDSQVTMMFWYRQQPGQSLTLIATANQGSEATYESGFVIDKFPISRPNLTFSTLTVSNMSPEDSSIYLCSGHRVGNTEAFFGQGTRLTVV.

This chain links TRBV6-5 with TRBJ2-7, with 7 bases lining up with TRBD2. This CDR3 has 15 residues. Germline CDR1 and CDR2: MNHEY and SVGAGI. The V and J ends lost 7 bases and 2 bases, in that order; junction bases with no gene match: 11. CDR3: CASTEPRDYTYEQYV. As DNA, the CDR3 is TGTGCCAGCACCGAACCCCGGGACTATACCTACGAGCAGTACGTC.

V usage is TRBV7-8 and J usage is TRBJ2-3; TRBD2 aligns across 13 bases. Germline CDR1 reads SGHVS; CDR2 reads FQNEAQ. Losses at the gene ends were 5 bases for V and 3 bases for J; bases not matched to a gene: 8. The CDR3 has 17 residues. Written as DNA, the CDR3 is TGTGCCAGCAGCCCGGGACTAGCGGGGATCACGACAGATACGCAGTATTTT. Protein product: CASSPGLAGITTDTQYF.

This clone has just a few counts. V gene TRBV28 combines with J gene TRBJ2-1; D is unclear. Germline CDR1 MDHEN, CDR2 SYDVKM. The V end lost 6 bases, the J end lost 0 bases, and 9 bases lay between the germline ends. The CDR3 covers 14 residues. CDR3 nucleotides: TGTGCCAGCAGCCCCCCGAGCTCCTACAATGAGCAGTTCTTC. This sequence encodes CASSPPSSYNEQFF.

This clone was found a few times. CDR3 amino acids: CASSQDREYYEQYF. The DNA of the CDR3 is TGCGCCAGCAGCCAGGACAGGGAGTACTACGAGCAGTACTTC. The rearrangement links TRBV5-1 to TRBJ2-7, with 8 bases that match TRBD1. This CDR3 has 14 residues. Germline V gene lookup returns CDR1 SGHRS and CDR2 YFSETQ. V shed 4 bases, J shed 3 bases, and the junction held 6 bases outside the gene matches.

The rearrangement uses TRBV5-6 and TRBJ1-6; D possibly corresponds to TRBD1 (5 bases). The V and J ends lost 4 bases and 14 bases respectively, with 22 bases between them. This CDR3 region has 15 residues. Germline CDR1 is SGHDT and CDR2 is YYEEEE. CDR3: CASSRTQDGRTALHF. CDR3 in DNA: TGTGCCAGCAGCCGCACACAGGACGGTAGGACGGCCCTCCACTTT.